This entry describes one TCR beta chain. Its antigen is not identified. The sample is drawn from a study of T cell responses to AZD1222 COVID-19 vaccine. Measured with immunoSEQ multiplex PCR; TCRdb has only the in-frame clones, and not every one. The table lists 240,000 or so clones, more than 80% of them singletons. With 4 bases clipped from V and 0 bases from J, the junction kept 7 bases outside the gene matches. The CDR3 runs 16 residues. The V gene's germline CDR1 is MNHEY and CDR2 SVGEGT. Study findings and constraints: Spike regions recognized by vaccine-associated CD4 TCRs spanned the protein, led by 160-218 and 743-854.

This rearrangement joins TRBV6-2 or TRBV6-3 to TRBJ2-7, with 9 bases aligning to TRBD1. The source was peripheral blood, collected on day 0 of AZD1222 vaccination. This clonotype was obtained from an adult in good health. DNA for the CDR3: TGTGCCAGCAGTTCACACAGGGGGCAGAACTCCTACGAGCAGTACTTC. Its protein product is CASSSHRGQNSYEQYF.